The 5 T cell receptor beta chains presented below share a single source sample, sequenced in a study of human T cells and chemical hapten exposure. Time point given: patch test 1, 2 weeks after DPC sensitization. Treatment meaning: therapeutic diphenylcyclopropenone sensitization with weekly scalp DPC. Before extraction, the whole blood was not fractionated, and total RNA was taken from it. TCRdb re-called the RACE reads through MiXCR, storing one row per CDR3 protein. This repertoire shows around 57,000 distinct CDR3 sequences, more than 9.5% found once; its top ten account for 1.5% to 2%. The specimen was whole blood, collected in connection with sensitization to the hapten diphenylcyclopropenone (DPC). The origin of the receptors is a woman aged 40 to 49 with alopecia areata. Some clones in this sample may be carry-over from other donors' samples.

The chain is built from TRBV7-3 and TRBJ1-1, with a weak D call TRBD1 (5 bases). In germline, CDR1 is SGHTA, CDR2 FQGTGA. Trimming removed 5 bases at V and 5 bases at J, with 6 bases between. This CDR3 contains 11 residues. The CDR3 region is CASSGGTEAFF. CDR3 coding DNA: TGTGCCAGCAGCGGGGGGACTGAAGCTTTCTTT.

This clonotype was counted ten times or more. The rearrangement links TRBV28 to TRBJ1-2, with 7 bases lining up with TRBD1. Trimming cost V 6 bases and J 6 bases; bases outside gene matches: 7. The CDR3 contains 13 residues. CDR1 and CDR2 from the germline V gene are MDHEN and SYDVKM. CDR3 sequence (DNA): TGTGCCAGCAGCCCGGGACAGAGGGATGGCTACACCTTC. This translates into CASSPGQRDGYTF.

This chain joins TRBV7-2 and TRBJ2-3; D gene ambiguous. From germline, CDR1 is SGHTA and CDR2 FQGNSA. The CDR3 runs to 12 residues. V shed 5 bases and J shed 5 bases, with 8 bases lying between them. This CDR3 is CASSQLVDTQYF. The CDR3, as DNA: TGTGCCAGCAGCCAACTCGTAGATACGCAGTATTTT.

The chain employs TRBV28 and TRBJ2-7, with no clear D. V dropped 8 bases and J dropped 0 bases, with 14 bases sitting between them. The length of the CDR3 is 14 residues. Per germline, CDR1 MDHEN and CDR2 SYDVKM. The CDR3 is CASEGRRGSYEQYF. CDR3 in DNA: TGTGCCAGCGAAGGTCGGCGCGGCTCCTACGAGCAGTACTTC.

This clonotype was observed once. The V gene is TRBV28, the J gene TRBJ2-7; D might be TRBD1 or TRBD2, each matching 5 bases. This CDR3 region has 15 residues. CDR1 and CDR2 (germline): MDHEN, SYDVKM. Trimming removed 6 bases at V and 2 bases at J, with 17 bases between. CDR3 sequence: CASRALGGGAYEQYF. In DNA, the CDR3 is TGTGCCAGCAGAGCACTGGGTGGGGGTGCCTACGAGCAGTACTTC.